The clone carrying this TCR beta chain was recorded only once. This specimen comes from a study of cytomegalovirus exposure and HLA in healthy donors. V lost 3 bases and J lost 3; bases outside the gene matches: 3. The CDR3 runs 16 residues. Germline V gene sequence: CDR1 SGDLS, CDR2 YYNGEE. PCR amplification relied on 60 Vbeta primers (plus 13 Jbeta primers). Here immunoSEQ multiplex PCR was the method, and the copy in TCRdb shows in-frame clones only, minus some. In the table there are 100,000 to 150,000 clones, roughly 80% of which are singletons. The chain joins TRBV9 to TRBJ2-2; TRBD2 aligns across 12 bases. This sequence was found in a man younger than 35 in good health and CMV-seropositive. The sequencing input was PBMCs. The CDR3 region has the DNA TGTGCCAGCAGCGCAAGACTAGCGGGAGACACCGGGGAGCTGTTTTTT. This encodes CASSARLAGDTGELFF.